The 16 T cell receptor beta chains given below trace back to one sample, sequenced in a study of T-cell reconstitution after alpha-beta-depleted transplantation in children. Unique molecular identifiers were used in preparing the TCRbeta library. TCRdb called the PCR reads again in MiXCR, with one record for every CDR3 protein. The repertoire holds 350,000 to 500,000 distinct CDR3 sequences, over 40% seen once, with 27% in the top ten. The sample here was PBMCs, taken before TCRalphabeta/CD19-depleted stem cell transplant. These receptors were taken from a girl aged 2 to 10 with aplastic anemia, due to receive a stem cell transplant.

This clonotype occurred many times. V is TRBV5-1 and J is TRBJ1-1; 8 nucleotides match TRBD1. Losses at the gene ends were 0 bases for V and 6 bases for J; bases not matched to a gene: 7. Looked up from germline, CDR1 is SGHRS and CDR2 is YFSETQ. The CDR3 runs 15 residues. DNA of the CDR3: TGCGCCAGCAGCTTGGTCCAGGGGGCTTACGCTGAAGCTTTCTTT. As protein: CASSLVQGAYAEAFF.

The chain uses TRBV20-1 and TRBJ1-1, with D maybe TRBD1 (6 bases). Trimming took off 1 base at V and 3 bases at J, with 15 bases between the two ends. CDR1 DFQATT and CDR2 SNEGSKA come from the germline V gene (reference sequence). The CDR3 runs to 15 residues. The CDR3 DNA is TGCAGTGCTAGAGGTGAAGGGGGGCGGGACACTGAAGCTTTCTTT. This gives the protein CSARGEGGRDTEAFF.

Ten or more counts support this clonotype. V and J are TRBV27 and TRBJ2-1, with 9 nucleotides matching TRBD2. The germline V gene encodes CDR1 MNHEY and CDR2 SMNVEV (reference sequence). This CDR3 region has 16 residues. The trim removed 2 bases at V and 6 bases at J, leaving 8 bases unmatched. The CDR3 sequence: CASSLTPLAGSNEQFF. In DNA form, the CDR3 reads TGTGCCAGCAGTTTAACCCCCCTAGCGGGATCCAATGAGCAGTTCTTC.

The chain links TRBV5-1 to TRBJ1-1; D remains unclear. Germline-derived CDR1 and CDR2 are SGHRS and YFSETQ. V was shortened by 4 bases and J by 0 bases, with 7 bases between the two germline ends. The CDR3 sequence is 13 residues long. In DNA form, the CDR3 reads TGCGCCAGCAGCACTGACATGAACACTGAAGCTTTCTTT. Protein: CASSTDMNTEAFF.

This chain links TRBV4-2 with TRBJ2-1; D is unclear. Germline V gives CDR1 LGHNA, CDR2 YNFKEQ. The germline V and J ends were trimmed by 0 bases and 0 bases, with 9 bases remaining between them. This CDR3 contains 16 residues. The CDR3 nucleotides are TGTGCCAGCAGCCAAGATGTCGCACACTCCTACAATGAGCAGTTCTTC. The encoded protein is CASSQDVAHSYNEQFF.

This clonotype was recorded many times. The chain carries TRBV7-9 and TRBJ2-1, with TRBD2 identical over 13 bases. The germline V gene has CDR1 SEHNR and CDR2 FQNEAQ (reference sequence). The CDR3 has 16 residues. The trim removed 3 bases at V and 9 bases at J, leaving 8 bases unmatched. The CDR3 reads CASSFQLAGGPGEQFF. The CDR3 DNA sequence: TGTGCCAGCAGCTTCCAACTAGCGGGAGGGCCGGGTGAGCAGTTCTTC.

V and J are TRBV30 and TRBJ1-5, with D tentatively TRBD1 (5 bases). Trimming left V 1 base short and J 2 bases short, with 12 bases between. This CDR3 contains 15 residues. CDR1 and CDR2 from the germline V gene are GTSNPN and SVGIG (reference sequence). The CDR3 loop is CAWSGGPGGNQPQHF. The CDR3 region has the DNA TGTGCCTGGAGTGGGGGACCCGGAGGCAATCAGCCCCAGCATTTT. Based on the CDR3 plus reference TRBV30 and TRBJ1-5, the full variable domain is SQTIHQWPATLVQPVGSPLSLECTVEGTSNPNLYWYRQAAGRGLQLLFYSVGIGQISSEVPQNLSASRPQDRQFILSSKKLLLSDSGFYLCAWSGGPGGNQPQHFGDGTRLSIL.

V gene TRBV20-1 combines with J gene TRBJ1-4, with 9 bases lining up with TRBD1. This CDR3 has 14 residues. The germline CDR1 and CDR2 sequences are DFQATT and SNEGSKA (reference sequence). After removal of 5 bases from V and 8 bases from J, the junction contained 9 bases not matched to a gene. CDR3 protein: CSAVTGQGREKLFF. CDR3 DNA sequence: TGCAGTGCTGTGACGGGACAGGGTCGAGAAAAACTGTTTTTT.

This clonotype was counted a few times. The V gene is TRBV20-1, the J gene TRBJ2-2; D uncertain. Per the germline V gene, CDR1 is DFQATT and CDR2 is SNEGSKA (reference sequence). With 3 bases removed from V and 4 bases from J, the gap between germline ends came to 18 bases. This CDR3 region has 16 residues. The CDR3 region has the DNA TGCAGTGCTAGGAGGTTTGGTCCAGGAGTCACCGGGGAGCTGTTTTTT. This gives the protein CSARRFGPGVTGELFF.

This clonotype was counted ten times or more. This chain joins TRBV5-5 and TRBJ2-3; 11 bases map to TRBD2. The germline gives CDR1 SGHKS, CDR2 YYEKEE (reference sequence). The ends lost 2 bases at V and 2 bases at J; junction bases unmatched: 4. The length of the CDR3 is 16 residues. CDR3 protein: CASSLGLAGLTDTQYF. The CDR3 DNA reads TGTGCCAGCAGCTTAGGACTAGCGGGTCTCACAGATACGCAGTATTTT.

The chain recombines TRBV20-1 with TRBJ2-1; D call uncertain. The germline gives CDR1 DFQATT, CDR2 SNEGSKA (reference sequence). V was clipped by 2 bases and J by 6 bases, with 8 bases between them. There are 12 residues in the CDR3. CDR3 sequence: CSARKGSNEQFF. CDR3 nucleotides: TGCAGTGCTAGAAAAGGGTCCAATGAGCAGTTCTTC.

There are many counts of this clonotype. The gene calls are TRBV24-1 and TRBJ2-2; TRBD2 matches at 13 bases. Per the germline V gene, CDR1 is KGHDR and CDR2 is SFDVKD. CDR3 size: 16 residues. Losses at the gene ends were 4 bases for V and 6 bases for J; bases not matched to a gene: 4. CDR3 loop: CATSEGLAGVSGELFF. The CDR3 bases are TGTGCCACCAGTGAAGGACTAGCGGGAGTCTCCGGGGAGCTGTTTTTT.

The V gene is TRBV20-1, the J gene TRBJ2-5, with a possible D match to TRBD1 (6 bases). Germline V gene data show CDR1 as DFQATT and CDR2 as SNEGSKA (reference sequence). CDR3 length: 11 amino acids. Deletions cut 6 bases from V and 7 bases from J, with 12 bases between. CDR3 amino acids: CSAAGARTQYF. Here the CDR3 DNA reads TGCAGTGCGGCAGGGGCGAGGACCCAGTACTTC.

The V gene is TRBV20-1, the J gene TRBJ2-1, with 8 positions matching TRBD2. The CDR3 sequence is 12 residues long. With V trimmed by 3 bases and J by 8 bases, 3 bases remained unmatched. Looked up from germline, CDR1 is DFQATT and CDR2 is SNEGSKA (reference sequence). In nucleotides, the CDR3 is TGCAGTGCTAGCCGGACTAGCTATGAGCAGTTCTTC. This gives the protein CSASRTSYEQFF.

V gene TRBV19 combines with J gene TRBJ2-2; D is unclear. CDR1 is LNHDA, CDR2 SQIVND, per germline (reference sequence). This CDR3 comprises 14 residues. Trimming shortened V by 0 bases and J by 6 bases, and 8 bases separated the two germline ends. The CDR3 DNA sequence: TGTGCCAGTAGTATAGATACATTGCCCGGGGAGCTGTTTTTT. Translating gives CASSIDTLPGELFF.

This clonotype has only a few counts. The chain combines TRBV29-1 with TRBJ1-1; D remains ambiguous. The CDR3 loop spans 9 amino acids. V lost 8 bases and J 4 bases, leaving 5 bases between the germline ends. Germline V gives CDR1 SQVTM, CDR2 ANQGSEA. This CDR3 reads CSPCTEAFF. CDR3 bases: TGCAGCCCCTGCACTGAAGCTTTCTTT.